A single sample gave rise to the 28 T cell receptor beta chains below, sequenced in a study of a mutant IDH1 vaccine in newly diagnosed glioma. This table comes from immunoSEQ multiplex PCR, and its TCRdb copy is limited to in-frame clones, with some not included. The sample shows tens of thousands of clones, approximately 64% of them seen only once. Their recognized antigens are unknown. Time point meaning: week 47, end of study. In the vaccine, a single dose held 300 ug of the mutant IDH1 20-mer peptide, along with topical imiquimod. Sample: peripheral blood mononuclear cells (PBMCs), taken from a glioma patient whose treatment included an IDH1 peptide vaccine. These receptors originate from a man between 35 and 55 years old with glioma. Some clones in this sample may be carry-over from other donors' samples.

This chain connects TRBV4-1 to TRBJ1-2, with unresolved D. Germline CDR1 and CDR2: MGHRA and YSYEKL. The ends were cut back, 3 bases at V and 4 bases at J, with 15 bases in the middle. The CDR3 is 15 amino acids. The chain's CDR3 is CASSQVVQEAYGYTF. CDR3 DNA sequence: TGCGCCAGCAGCCAGGTGGTTCAGGAAGCCTATGGCTACACCTTC.

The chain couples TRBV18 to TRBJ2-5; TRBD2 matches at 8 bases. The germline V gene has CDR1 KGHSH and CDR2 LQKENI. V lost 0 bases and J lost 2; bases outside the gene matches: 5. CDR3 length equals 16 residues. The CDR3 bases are TGTGCCAGCTCACCACCGACGGGGGGGCCTCAAGAGACCCAGTACTTC. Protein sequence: CASSPPTGGPQETQYF.

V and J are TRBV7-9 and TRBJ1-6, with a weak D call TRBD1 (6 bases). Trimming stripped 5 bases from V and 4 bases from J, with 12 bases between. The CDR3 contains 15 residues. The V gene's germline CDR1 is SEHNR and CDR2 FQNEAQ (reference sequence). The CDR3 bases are TGTGCCAGCAGCGGCCGGGACAATTATAATTCACCCCTCCACTTT. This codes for CASSGRDNYNSPLHF.

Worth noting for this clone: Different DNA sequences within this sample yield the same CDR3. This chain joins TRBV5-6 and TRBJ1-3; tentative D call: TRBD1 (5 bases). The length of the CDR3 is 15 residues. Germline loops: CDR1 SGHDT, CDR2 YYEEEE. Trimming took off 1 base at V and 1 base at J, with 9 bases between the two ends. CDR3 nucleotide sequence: TGTGCCAGCAGCTTGTTCGGGGGGTCTGGAAACACCATATATTTT. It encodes CASSLFGGSGNTIYF.

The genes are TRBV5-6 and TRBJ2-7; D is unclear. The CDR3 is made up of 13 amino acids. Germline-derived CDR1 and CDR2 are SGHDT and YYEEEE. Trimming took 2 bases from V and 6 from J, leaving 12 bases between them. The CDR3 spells CASSFSAYGEQYF. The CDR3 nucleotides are TGTGCCAGCAGCTTTTCCGCATATGGCGAGCAGTACTTC.

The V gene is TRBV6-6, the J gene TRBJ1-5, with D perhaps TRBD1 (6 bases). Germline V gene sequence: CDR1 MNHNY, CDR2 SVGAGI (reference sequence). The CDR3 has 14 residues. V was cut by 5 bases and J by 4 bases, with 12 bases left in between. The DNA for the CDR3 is TGTGCCAGCAGTGCCACAGGGAGGAATCAGCCCCAGCATTTT. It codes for CASSATGRNQPQHF.

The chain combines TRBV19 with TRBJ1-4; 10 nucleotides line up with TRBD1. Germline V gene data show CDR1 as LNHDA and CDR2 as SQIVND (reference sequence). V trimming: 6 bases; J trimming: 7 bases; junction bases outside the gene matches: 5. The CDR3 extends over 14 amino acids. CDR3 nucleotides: TGTGCCAGTAGCGACAGGGGGCGCGTTGAAAAACTGTTTTTT. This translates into CASSDRGRVEKLFF.

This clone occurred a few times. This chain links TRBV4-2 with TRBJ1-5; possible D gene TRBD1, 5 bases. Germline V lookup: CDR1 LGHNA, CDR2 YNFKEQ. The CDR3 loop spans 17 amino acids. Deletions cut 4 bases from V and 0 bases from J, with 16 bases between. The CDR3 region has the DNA TGTGCCAGCAGCCTCGTCAGGGTGGGGTATAGCAATCAGCCCCAGCATTTT. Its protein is CASSLVRVGYSNQPQHF.

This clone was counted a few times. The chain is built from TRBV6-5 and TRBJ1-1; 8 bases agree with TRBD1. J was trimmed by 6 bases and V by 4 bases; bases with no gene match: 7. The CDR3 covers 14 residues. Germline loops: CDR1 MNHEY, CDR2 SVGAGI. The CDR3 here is CASSSPDRVAEAFF. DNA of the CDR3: TGTGCCAGCAGTTCCCCGGACAGGGTGGCTGAAGCTTTCTTT.

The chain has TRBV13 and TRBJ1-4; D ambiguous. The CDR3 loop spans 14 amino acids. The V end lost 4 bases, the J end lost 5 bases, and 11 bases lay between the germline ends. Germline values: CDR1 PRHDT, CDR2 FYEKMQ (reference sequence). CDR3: CASSSREKNEKLFF. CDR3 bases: TGTGCCAGCAGCTCGAGGGAGAAGAATGAAAAACTGTTTTTT.

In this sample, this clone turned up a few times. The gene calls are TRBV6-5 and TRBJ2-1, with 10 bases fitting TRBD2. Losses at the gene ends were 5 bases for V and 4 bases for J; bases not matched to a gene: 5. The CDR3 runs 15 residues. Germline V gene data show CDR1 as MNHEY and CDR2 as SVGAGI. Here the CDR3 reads CASSTVAGGYNEQFF. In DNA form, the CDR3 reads TGTGCCAGCAGTACCGTAGCGGGGGGTTACAATGAGCAGTTCTTC.

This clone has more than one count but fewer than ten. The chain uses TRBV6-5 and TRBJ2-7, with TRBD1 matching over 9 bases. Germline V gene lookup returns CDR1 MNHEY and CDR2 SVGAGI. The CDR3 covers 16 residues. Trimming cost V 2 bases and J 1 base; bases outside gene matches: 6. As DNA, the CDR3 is TGTGCCAGCAGTTACGGGGGGACAGGGCTATCCTACGAGCAGTACTTC. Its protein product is CASSYGGTGLSYEQYF.

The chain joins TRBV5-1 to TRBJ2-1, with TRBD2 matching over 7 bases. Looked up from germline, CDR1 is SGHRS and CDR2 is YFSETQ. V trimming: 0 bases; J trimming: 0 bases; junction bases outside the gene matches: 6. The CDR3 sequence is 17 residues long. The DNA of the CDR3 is TGCGCCAGCAGCTTGGAGCGGGGTTCGAGCTCCTACAATGAGCAGTTCTTC. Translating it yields CASSLERGSSSYNEQFF.

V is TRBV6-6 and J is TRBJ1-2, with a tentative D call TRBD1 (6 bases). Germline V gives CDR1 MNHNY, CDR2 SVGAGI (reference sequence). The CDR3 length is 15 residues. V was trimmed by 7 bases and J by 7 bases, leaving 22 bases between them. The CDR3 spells CASTPPQGSSAGYTF. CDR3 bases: TGTGCCAGCACTCCCCCACAGGGCAGCTCTGCTGGCTACACCTTC.

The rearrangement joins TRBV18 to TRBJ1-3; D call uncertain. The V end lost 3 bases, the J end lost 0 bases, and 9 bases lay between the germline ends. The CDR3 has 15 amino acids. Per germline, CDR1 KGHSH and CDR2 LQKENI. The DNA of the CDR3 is TGTGCCAGCTCACCCGGACCCAACTCTGGAAACACCATATATTTT. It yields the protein CASSPGPNSGNTIYF.

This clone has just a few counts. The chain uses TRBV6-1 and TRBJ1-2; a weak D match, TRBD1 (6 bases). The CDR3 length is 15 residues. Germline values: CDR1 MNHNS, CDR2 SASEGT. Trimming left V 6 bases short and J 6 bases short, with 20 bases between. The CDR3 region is CASRFTGPLRNGYTF. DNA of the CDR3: TGTGCCAGCAGGTTCACAGGGCCTCTGAGGAATGGCTACACCTTC.

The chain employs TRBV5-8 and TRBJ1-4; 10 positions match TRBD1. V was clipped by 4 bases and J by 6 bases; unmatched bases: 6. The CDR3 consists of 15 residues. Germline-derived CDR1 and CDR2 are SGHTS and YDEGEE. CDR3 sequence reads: CASSPTGGLHEKLFF. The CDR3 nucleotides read TGTGCCAGCAGCCCGACAGGGGGCTTGCATGAAAAACTGTTTTTT.

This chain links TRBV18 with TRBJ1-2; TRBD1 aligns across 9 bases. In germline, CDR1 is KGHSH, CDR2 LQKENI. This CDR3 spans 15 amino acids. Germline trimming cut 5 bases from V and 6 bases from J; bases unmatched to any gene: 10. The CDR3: CASSSGQGEAHGYTF. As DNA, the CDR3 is TGTGCCAGCTCATCGGGACAGGGAGAAGCCCATGGCTACACCTTC.

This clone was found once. CDR3 nucleotides: TGTGCCAGCAGCTTGGATAGAGGTGAAGCTTTCTTT. This gives the protein CASSLDRGEAFF. V and J are TRBV5-5 and TRBJ1-1; D uncertain. The ends were cut back, 0 bases at V and 7 bases at J, with 7 bases in the middle. The CDR3 is 12 residues long. Per the germline V gene, CDR1 is SGHKS and CDR2 is YYEKEE (reference sequence). Together with reference TRBV5-5 and TRBJ1-1, the CDR3 gives the full variable domain: DAGVTQSPTHLIKTRGQQVTLRCSPISGHKSVSWYQQVLGQGPQFIFQYYEKEERGRGNFPDRFSARQFPNYSSELNVNALLLGDSALYLCASSLDRGEAFFGQGTRLTVV.

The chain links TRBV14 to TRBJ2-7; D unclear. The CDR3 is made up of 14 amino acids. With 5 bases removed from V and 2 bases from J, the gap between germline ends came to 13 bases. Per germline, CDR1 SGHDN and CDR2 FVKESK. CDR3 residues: CASSELPGPYEQYF. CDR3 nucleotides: TGTGCCAGCAGCGAACTTCCCGGGCCCTACGAGCAGTACTTC.

CDR3: CASRSSLRDEKLFF. The CDR3 bases are TGTGCCAGCAGATCTAGCCTCAGGGATGAAAAACTGTTTTTT. V usage is TRBV6-5 and J usage is TRBJ1-4; tentative D call: TRBD1 (5 bases). Trimming pared 6 bases from V and 6 bases from J, leaving 14 bases between. CDR3 length: 14 amino acids. Per germline, CDR1 MNHEY and CDR2 SVGAGI.

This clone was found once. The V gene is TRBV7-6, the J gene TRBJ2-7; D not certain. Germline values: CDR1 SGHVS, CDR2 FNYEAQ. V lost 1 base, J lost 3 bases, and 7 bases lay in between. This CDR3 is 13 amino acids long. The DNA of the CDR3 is TGTGCCAGCAGCTTAGGGGCCGACTACGAGCAGTACTTC. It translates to CASSLGADYEQYF. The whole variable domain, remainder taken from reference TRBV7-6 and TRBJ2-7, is GAGVSQSPRYKVTKRGQDVALRCDPISGHVSLYWYRQALGQGPEFLTYFNYEAQQDKSGLPNDRFSAERPEGSISTLTIQRTEQRDSAMYRCASSLGADYEQYFGPGTRLTVT.

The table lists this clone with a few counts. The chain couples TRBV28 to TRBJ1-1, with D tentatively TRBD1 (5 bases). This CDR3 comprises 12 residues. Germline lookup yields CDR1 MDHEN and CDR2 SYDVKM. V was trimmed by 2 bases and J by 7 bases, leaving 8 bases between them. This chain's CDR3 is CASSLRGIEAFF. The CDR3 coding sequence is TGTGCCAGCAGTTTACGGGGGATTGAAGCTTTCTTT.

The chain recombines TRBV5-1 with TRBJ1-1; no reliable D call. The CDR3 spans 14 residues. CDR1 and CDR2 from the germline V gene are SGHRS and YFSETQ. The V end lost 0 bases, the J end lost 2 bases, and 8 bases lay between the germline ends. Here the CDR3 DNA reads TGCGCCAGCAGCTTGGGTCCCAGTAACACTGAAGCTTTCTTT. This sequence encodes CASSLGPSNTEAFF.

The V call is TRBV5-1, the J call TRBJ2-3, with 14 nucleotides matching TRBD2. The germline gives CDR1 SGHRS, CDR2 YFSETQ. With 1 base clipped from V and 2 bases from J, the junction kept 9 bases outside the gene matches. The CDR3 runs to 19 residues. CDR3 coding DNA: TGCGCCAGCAGCTTGTCCCCCCCGACTAGCGGGGGGGTCACAGATACGCAGTATTTT. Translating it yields CASSLSPPTSGGVTDTQYF.

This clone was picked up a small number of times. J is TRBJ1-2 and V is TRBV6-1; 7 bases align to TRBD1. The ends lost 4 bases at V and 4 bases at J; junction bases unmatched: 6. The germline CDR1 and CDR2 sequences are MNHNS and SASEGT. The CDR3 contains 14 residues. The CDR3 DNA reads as TGTGCCAGCAGTGGAACAGGGGATGCCTATGGCTACACCTTC. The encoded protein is CASSGTGDAYGYTF.

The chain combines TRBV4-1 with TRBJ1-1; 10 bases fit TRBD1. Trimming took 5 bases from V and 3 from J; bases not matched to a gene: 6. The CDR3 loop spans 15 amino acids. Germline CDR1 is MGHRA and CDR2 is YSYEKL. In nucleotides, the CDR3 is TGCGCCAGCAGCTACCCCGGGACAGGGGACACTGAAGCTTTCTTT. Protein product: CASSYPGTGDTEAFF.

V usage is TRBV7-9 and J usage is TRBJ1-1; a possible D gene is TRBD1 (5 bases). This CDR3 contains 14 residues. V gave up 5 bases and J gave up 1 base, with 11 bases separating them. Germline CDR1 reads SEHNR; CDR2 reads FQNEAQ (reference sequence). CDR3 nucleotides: TGTGCCAGCAGCCGACGGGACTCGAACACTGAAGCTTTCTTT. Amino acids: CASSRRDSNTEAFF.